Listed below are T cell receptor beta chains from one sample, sequenced in a study of vaccination and CD4 T cells after COVID-19. TCRdb reprocessed the PCR reads with MiXCR, giving one entry per CDR3 protein. The data show about 14,000 distinct CDR3 sequences, about three fifths seen once. Their antigens remain unidentified. Sequencing was done on a sample of CD4+ T cells from blood, cultured in vitro. Receptor source: a human donor who had recovered from COVID-19. Each CDR3 is given with its conserved first and last residue. D genes are given only for firm matches. A row's size may be missing; if present it is once, few, many or a size class.

cdr3_aa: CASSLAGGLREQYF
cdr3_nt: TGTGCCAGCAGTTTAGCGGGAGGGCTTCGCGAGCAGTACTTC
d_call: TRBD2
clone_size: once
v_call: TRBV28
j_call: TRBJ2-7
cdr3_length: 14

cdr3_aa: CASSPPGQADYGYTF
cdr3_nt: TGTGCCAGCAGTCCTCCGGGACAGGCGGACTATGGCTACACCTTC
d_call: TRBD1
clone_size: few
v_call: TRBV2
j_call: TRBJ1-2
cdr3_length: 15

cdr3_aa: CAWSDGQPSPEQYF
cdr3_nt: TGTGCCTGGAGTGACGGACAGCCCAGCCCCGAGCAGTACTTC
d_call: .
clone_size: .
v_call: TRBV30
j_call: TRBJ2-7
cdr3_length: 14

cdr3_aa: CASSQGTYSYEQYF
cdr3_nt: TGCGCCAGCAGCCAAGGAACCTATTCCTACGAGCAGTACTTC
d_call: .
clone_size: .
v_call: TRBV4-1
j_call: TRBJ2-7
cdr3_length: 14

cdr3_aa: CASSTGSGQFQETQYF
cdr3_nt: TGCGCCAGCAGCACAGGTTCGGGACAGTTCCAAGAGACCCAGTACTTC
d_call: TRBD1
clone_size: .
v_call: TRBV5-1
j_call: TRBJ2-5
cdr3_length: 16

cdr3_aa: CATSRVTGLNTEAFF
cdr3_nt: TGTGCCACCAGCAGAGTAACAGGGTTGAACACTGAAGCTTTCTTT
d_call: .
clone_size: few
v_call: TRBV15
j_call: TRBJ1-1
cdr3_length: 15

cdr3_aa: CSVAVRTEGNYGYTF
cdr3_nt: TGCAGCGTTGCTGTCCGGACGGAAGGGAACTATGGCTACACCTTC
d_call: .
clone_size: few
v_call: TRBV29-1
j_call: TRBJ1-2
cdr3_length: 15

cdr3_aa: CASSGLENTEAFF
cdr3_nt: TGTGCCAGCAGCGGACTGGAAAACACTGAAGCTTTCTTT
d_call: .
clone_size: few
v_call: TRBV6-2/TRBV6-3
j_call: TRBJ1-1
cdr3_length: 13

cdr3_aa: CASSNREIYEQYF
cdr3_nt: TGTGCCAGCAGCAACCGGGAGATCTACGAGCAGTACTTC
d_call: .
clone_size: few
v_call: TRBV12-3/TRBV12-4
j_call: TRBJ2-7
cdr3_length: 13

cdr3_aa: CASSKNKGADQPQHF
cdr3_nt: TGTGCCAGCAGCAAAAATAAGGGGGCCGATCAGCCCCAGCATTTT
d_call: .
clone_size: .
v_call: TRBV21-1
j_call: TRBJ1-5
cdr3_length: 15

cdr3_aa: CASIPGGGQPQHF
cdr3_nt: TGTGCCAGCATCCCAGGGGGCGGACAGCCCCAGCATTTT
d_call: TRBD1
clone_size: .
v_call: TRBV6-1
j_call: TRBJ1-5
cdr3_length: 13

cdr3_aa: CASTGMAASSYNEQFF
cdr3_nt: TGTGCCAGCACGGGAATGGCGGCCAGCTCCTACAATGAGCAGTTCTTC
d_call: .
clone_size: .
v_call: TRBV6-1
j_call: TRBJ2-1
cdr3_length: 16

cdr3_aa: CAIASGGLPEAFF
cdr3_nt: TGTGCCATTGCGTCAGGGGGCCTCCCTGAAGCTTTCTTT
d_call: TRBD1
clone_size: few
v_call: TRBV10-3
j_call: TRBJ1-1
cdr3_length: 13

cdr3_aa: CASSPRRREGLARDTQYF
cdr3_nt: TGTGCCAGCAGCCCCCGGAGGAGGGAGGGCTTGGCAAGAGATACGCAGTATTTT
d_call: TRBD2
clone_size: .
v_call: TRBV9
j_call: TRBJ2-3
cdr3_length: 18

cdr3_aa: CASSAIGGGRSQETQYF
cdr3_nt: TGTGCCAGCAGCGCAATTGGGGGGGGACGGAGCCAAGAGACCCAGTACTTC
d_call: TRBD2
clone_size: .
v_call: TRBV5-4
j_call: TRBJ2-5
cdr3_length: 17

cdr3_aa: CSVEGNNQPQHF
cdr3_nt: TGCAGTGTGGAGGGTAATAATCAGCCCCAGCATTTT
d_call: .
clone_size: few
v_call: TRBV20-1
j_call: TRBJ1-5
cdr3_length: 12

cdr3_aa: CAISETRTGSSPLHF
cdr3_nt: TGTGCCATCAGTGAAACCAGGACAGGGAGTTCACCCCTCCACTTT
d_call: TRBD1
clone_size: few
v_call: TRBV10-3
j_call: TRBJ1-6
cdr3_length: 15

cdr3_aa: CASCIQGRYTGEQFF
cdr3_nt: TGTGCCAGCTGCATACAGGGGCGCTATACAGGGGAGCAGTTCTTC
d_call: .
clone_size: once
v_call: TRBV21-1
j_call: TRBJ2-1
cdr3_length: 15

cdr3_aa: CASSPRTAGETQYF
cdr3_nt: TGTGCCAGCAGTCCCAGGACAGCGGGAGAGACCCAGTACTTC
d_call: .
clone_size: .
v_call: TRBV12-3/TRBV12-4
j_call: TRBJ2-5
cdr3_length: 14

cdr3_aa: CSAESSLAGAGTGELFF
cdr3_nt: TGCAGTGCCGAGTCCTCACTAGCGGGAGCGGGCACCGGGGAGCTGTTTTTT
d_call: TRBD2
clone_size: .
v_call: TRBV20-1
j_call: TRBJ2-2
cdr3_length: 17

cdr3_aa: CAISDSSGPREQFF
cdr3_nt: TGTGCCATCAGTGACTCCAGCGGGCCCCGTGAGCAGTTCTTC
d_call: .
clone_size: once
v_call: TRBV10-3
j_call: TRBJ2-1
cdr3_length: 14

cdr3_aa: CASRRDRNTEAFF
cdr3_nt: TGTGCCAGCAGACGCGACAGGAACACTGAAGCTTTCTTT
d_call: .
clone_size: .
v_call: TRBV2
j_call: TRBJ1-1
cdr3_length: 13

cdr3_aa: CASSQYRDAEAFF
cdr3_nt: TGTGCCAGCAGCCAGTACAGGGACGCTGAAGCTTTCTTT
d_call: .
clone_size: .
v_call: TRBV14
j_call: TRBJ1-1
cdr3_length: 13

cdr3_aa: CATRTPNNEQFF
cdr3_nt: TGTGCCACACGGACACCGAACAATGAGCAGTTCTTC
d_call: .
clone_size: .
v_call: TRBV6-2/TRBV6-3
j_call: TRBJ2-1
cdr3_length: 12

cdr3_aa: CASSRLGPMPGTQYF
cdr3_nt: TGTGCCAGCAGCCGATTGGGGCCCATGCCCGGGACCCAGTACTTC
d_call: .
clone_size: .
v_call: TRBV5-8
j_call: TRBJ2-5
cdr3_length: 15

cdr3_aa: CASSLSTAESGANVLTF
cdr3_nt: TGTGCCAGCAGCTTATCTACGGCGGAATCTGGGGCCAACGTCCTGACTTTC
d_call: .
clone_size: .
v_call: TRBV7-6
j_call: TRBJ2-6
cdr3_length: 17

cdr3_aa: CAWRMPLTNTEAFF
cdr3_nt: TGTGCCTGGAGGATGCCCCTGACGAACACTGAAGCTTTCTTT
d_call: .
clone_size: .
v_call: TRBV30
j_call: TRBJ1-1
cdr3_length: 14

cdr3_aa: CASSAGGAAYNSPLHF
cdr3_nt: TGTGCCAGCAGTGCCGGTGGGGCAGCCTATAATTCACCCCTCCACTTT
d_call: .
clone_size: .
v_call: TRBV6-1
j_call: TRBJ1-6
cdr3_length: 16

cdr3_aa: CASSFSGGDGFYTF
cdr3_nt: TGTGCCAGCAGCTTCTCAGGGGGCGATGGATTCTACACCTTC
d_call: TRBD1
clone_size: .
v_call: TRBV12-3/TRBV12-4
j_call: TRBJ1-2
cdr3_length: 14

cdr3_aa: CASSEGGTGAGYGYTF
cdr3_nt: TGTGCCAGCAGTGAAGGTGGGACAGGGGCTGGATATGGCTACACCTTC
d_call: TRBD1
clone_size: .
v_call: TRBV2
j_call: TRBJ1-2
cdr3_length: 16

cdr3_aa: CASRKRVGSEGGTDTQYF
cdr3_nt: TGCGCCAGCAGAAAGCGGGTGGGCTCAGAGGGAGGGACAGATACGCAGTATTTT
d_call: TRBD2
clone_size: .
v_call: TRBV4-1
j_call: TRBJ2-3
cdr3_length: 18

cdr3_aa: CASSLELAGDTQYF
cdr3_nt: TGTGCCAGCAGCTTAGAACTAGCGGGAGATACGCAGTATTTT
d_call: TRBD2
clone_size: .
v_call: TRBV7-2
j_call: TRBJ2-3
cdr3_length: 14

cdr3_aa: CASSEEGNGNTGELFF
cdr3_nt: TGTGCCAGCAGTGAGGAGGGGAATGGGAACACCGGGGAGCTGTTTTTT
d_call: .
clone_size: few
v_call: TRBV2
j_call: TRBJ2-2
cdr3_length: 16

cdr3_aa: CASSLATGLADTQYF
cdr3_nt: TGTGCCAGCAGCCTGGCGACAGGGTTGGCAGATACGCAGTATTTT
d_call: TRBD1
clone_size: .
v_call: TRBV5-4
j_call: TRBJ2-3
cdr3_length: 15

cdr3_aa: CSQQASGRDEQFF
cdr3_nt: TGCAGTCAGCAGGCTAGCGGGAGGGACGAGCAGTTCTTC
d_call: TRBD2
clone_size: .
v_call: TRBV20-1
j_call: TRBJ2-1
cdr3_length: 13

cdr3_aa: CASSAPTSTVASEQYF
cdr3_nt: TGTGCCAGCAGCGCCCCGACTAGCACGGTAGCTAGCGAGCAGTACTTC
d_call: TRBD2
clone_size: .
v_call: TRBV5-8
j_call: TRBJ2-7
cdr3_length: 16

cdr3_aa: CASSRMGAVSYNEQFF
cdr3_nt: TGTGCCAGCAGTCGGATGGGGGCTGTCTCCTACAATGAGCAGTTCTTC
d_call: .
clone_size: .
v_call: TRBV6-1
j_call: TRBJ2-1
cdr3_length: 16

cdr3_aa: CSAGGGGSPHEQYF
cdr3_nt: TGCAGTGCGGGGGGAGGCGGGAGCCCCCACGAGCAGTACTTC
d_call: TRBD2
clone_size: few
v_call: TRBV20-1
j_call: TRBJ2-7
cdr3_length: 14

cdr3_aa: CASRGQGDDSYEQYF
cdr3_nt: TGTGCCAGCAGGGGACAGGGGGACGACTCCTACGAGCAGTACTTC
d_call: TRBD1
clone_size: few
v_call: TRBV28
j_call: TRBJ2-7
cdr3_length: 15

cdr3_aa: CATSRGQRAYEQYF
cdr3_nt: TGTGCCACCAGCAGAGGTCAACGGGCCTACGAGCAGTACTTC
d_call: .
clone_size: few
v_call: TRBV15
j_call: TRBJ2-7
cdr3_length: 14

cdr3_aa: CSAGTGVSSGANVLTF
cdr3_nt: TGCAGTGCCGGGACAGGGGTTTCCTCTGGGGCCAACGTCCTGACTTTC
d_call: TRBD1
clone_size: few
v_call: TRBV20-1
j_call: TRBJ2-6
cdr3_length: 16

cdr3_aa: CASSVLAGVWNEQYF
cdr3_nt: TGTGCCAGCAGTGTTCTAGCGGGAGTGTGGAACGAGCAGTACTTC
d_call: TRBD2
clone_size: .
v_call: TRBV6-1
j_call: TRBJ2-7
cdr3_length: 15

cdr3_aa: CASSTVSGRVYEQYF
cdr3_nt: TGTGCCAGCAGCACCGTTAGCGGGAGGGTCTACGAGCAGTACTTC
d_call: TRBD2
clone_size: .
v_call: TRBV7-6
j_call: TRBJ2-7
cdr3_length: 15

cdr3_aa: CSAPPGRQTFF
cdr3_nt: TGCAGTGCCCCCCCGGGACGACAGACTTTCTTT
d_call: .
clone_size: few
v_call: TRBV20-1
j_call: TRBJ1-1
cdr3_length: 11

cdr3_aa: CASSQDVRDSYGYTF
cdr3_nt: TGCGCCAGCAGCCAAGATGTCCGGGACTCCTATGGCTACACCTTC
d_call: .
clone_size: .
v_call: TRBV4-3
j_call: TRBJ1-2
cdr3_length: 15

cdr3_aa: CASSYTRQGSREQYF
cdr3_nt: TGTGCCAGCAGTTACACGCGACAGGGATCTCGGGAGCAGTACTTC
d_call: TRBD1
clone_size: .
v_call: TRBV6-2/TRBV6-3
j_call: TRBJ2-7
cdr3_length: 15

cdr3_aa: CASSLEYRGRAADIYF
cdr3_nt: TGTGCCAGCAGCTTAGAGTATCGGGGGCGAGCCGCGGACATATATTTT
d_call: .
clone_size: .
v_call: TRBV7-2
j_call: TRBJ1-3
cdr3_length: 16